This T cell receptor (beta chain) comes out of a study of blood T cell repertoires in COVID-19. Study context: There were acute and convalescent COVID-19 samples, and they came from the United States, Italy and Spain.

From germline, CDR1 is SGHVS and CDR2 FQNEAQ. This CDR3 is 15 amino acids long. The ends were cut back, 5 bases at V and 2 bases at J, with 13 bases in the middle. Participants in the exposed group had met a COVID-19 case in the 2 weeks before joining the study. In the authors' workflow: Scientists estimated how many nucleated cells there were by amplifying reference gene primers. Profiled with immunoSEQ multiplex PCR; TCRdb holds only in-frame clones, not every one. Clonal size and the V and J genes are those of that table, whereas D and trimming came from the DNA. Of 350,000 or so clones in the sample, about 88% were seen once.

This TCR was recovered from a woman younger than 45 who had been exposed to COVID-19. V usage is TRBV7-8 and J usage is TRBJ2-1; no clear D. The sequencing input was PBMCs or T cells enriched from blood (not recorded which). CDR3 nucleotides: TGTGCCAGCAGCCGACTTGAGGTTACCTACAATGAGCAGTTCTTC. Translated, it gives CASSRLEVTYNEQFF.